These T cell receptor beta chains were read from a single sample in a study of cytomegalovirus exposure and HLA in healthy donors. Clones were sequenced by immunoSEQ multiplex PCR, and TCRdb holds only the in-frame ones, with some missing. Among over 100,000 clones, roughly 70% were seen once, and the ten largest hold around 9%. Material for sequencing was PBMCs. These receptors all come from a man aged 25 to 40 in good health and CMV-seropositive. The CDR3 runs from the conserved cysteine through the conserved F or W. D genes are given only for firm matches. Size tells how often a clone was seen (once, few, many) or the class of an expanded clone, and some rows leave it out.

d_call,clone_size,v_call,j_call,cdr3_nt,cdr3_aa
-,-,TRBV5-1,TRBJ1-1,TGCGCCAGCAGCTTGGCCCCGCAGATGAACACTGAAGCTTTCTTT,CASSLAPQMNTEAFF
TRBD1,once,TRBV7-9,TRBJ2-7,TGTGCCAGCAGCTTGCGGGACAGGTACTACGAGCAGTACTTC,CASSLRDRYYEQYF
-,once,TRBV6-5,TRBJ1-2,TGTGCCAGCAGTTCATCATCGTTGGACAGAACCTATGGCTACACCTTC,CASSSSSLDRTYGYTF
TRBD1,once,TRBV7-8,TRBJ1-1,TGTGCCAGCAGCCTAGCGACAGGGCCTTTAAAGAACACTGAAGCTTTCTTT,CASSLATGPLKNTEAFF
-,-,TRBV6-6,TRBJ1-2,TGTGCCACCGTGGAGGACGTCCCTAACTATGGCTACACCTTC,CATVEDVPNYGYTF
-,-,TRBV28,TRBJ2-2,TGTGCCAGCAGTTTAGGATCCGGGACCGGGGAGCTGTTTTTT,CASSLGSGTGELFF
TRBD2,-,TRBV11-3,TRBJ2-5,TGTGCCAGCAGCCGGACTAGCGGACAAGAGACCCAGTACTTC,CASSRTSGQETQYF
-,-,TRBV28,TRBJ1-1,TGTGCCAGCAGTTTAGGCAGGGCACCGAACACTGAAGCTTTCTTT,CASSLGRAPNTEAFF
-,-,TRBV6-5,TRBJ2-7,TGTGCCAGCAGTTACGGTGAGGGTTTATGGGACGAGCAGTACTTC,CASSYGEGLWDEQYF
-,-,TRBV19,TRBJ1-5,TGTGCCAGTAGTATACTCAGGGGTCAGCCCCAGCATTTT,CASSILRGQPQHF
-,-,TRBV29-1,TRBJ2-1,TGCAGCGTTGAAGAGGCCAGTGAGCAGTTCTTC,CSVEEASEQFF
-,-,TRBV29-1,TRBJ1-1,TGCAGCGTAGCCCACACGGCGGACACTGAAGCTTTCTTT,CSVAHTADTEAFF
-,-,TRBV28,TRBJ1-2,-,CAVGMALYGCTF
-,-,TRBV28,TRBJ2-3,TGTGCCAGCAGATCCGTAGGGGGACACAATTTCACAGATACGCAGTATTTT,CASRSVGGHNFTDTQYF
-,-,TRBV6-6,TRBJ1-2,TGTGCCAGCAGCCCCCCGGGGTTCTATGGCTACACCTTC,CASSPPGFYGYTF
-,-,TRBV4-1,TRBJ2-7,TGCGCCAGCAGCCAAGAATCGTCGTCGGGGTACGAGCAGTACTTC,CASSQESSSGYEQYF
TRBD1,-,TRBV6-5,TRBJ2-7,TGTGCCAGCAGCCGGACAGGCTCCTACGAGCAGTACTTC,CASSRTGSYEQYF
-,few,TRBV14,TRBJ1-2,TGTGCCAGCAGCCAAGATGAGGGTAACTATGGCTACACCTTC,CASSQDEGNYGYTF
TRBD2,-,TRBV18,TRBJ2-2,TGTGCCAGCTCACCGCGCGGGACTAGCGGGAGTAACACCGGGGAGCTGTTTTTT,CASSPRGTSGSNTGELFF
-,few,TRBV19,TRBJ1-2,TGTGCCAGTAGTATGAGGCAGAACTATGGCTACACCTTC,CASSMRQNYGYTF
TRBD1,-,TRBV2,TRBJ1-1,TGTGCCAGCAGGCTGACAGGGAAGGGTGAAGCTTTCTTT,CASRLTGKGEAFF
TRBD2,-,TRBV9,TRBJ2-5,TGTGCCAGCAGCGTGGCAGCGGGACACCAAGAGACCCAGTACTTC,CASSVAAGHQETQYF
-,-,TRBV7-9,TRBJ1-1,TGTGCCAGCAGGGCGTCGGGGAGGGGTGAAGCTTTCTTT,CASRASGRGEAFF